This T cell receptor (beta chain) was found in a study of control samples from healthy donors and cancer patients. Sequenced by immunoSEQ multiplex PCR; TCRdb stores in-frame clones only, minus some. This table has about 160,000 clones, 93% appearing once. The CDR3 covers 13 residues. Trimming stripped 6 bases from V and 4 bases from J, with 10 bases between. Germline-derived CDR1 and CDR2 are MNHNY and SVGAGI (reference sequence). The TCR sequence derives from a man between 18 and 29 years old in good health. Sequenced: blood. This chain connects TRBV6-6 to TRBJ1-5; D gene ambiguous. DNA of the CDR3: TGTGCCAGCAGAGGCCAGCTAAATCAGCCCCAGCATTTT. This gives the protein CASRGQLNQPQHF.